This T cell receptor beta chain came from a study of cytomegalovirus exposure and HLA in healthy donors. At the level of the study: About 85 million unique TCR sequences came from HLA-typed donors in an early release.

Whole-study findings and limits: About 90% or about 30% of the time was how often most TCR beta V segments were productive, according to an earlier analysis.

The CDR3 is 13 residues long. Deletions cut 0 bases from V and 8 bases from J, with 10 bases between. Germline CDR1 SGHVS, CDR2 FQNEAQ. As for this clone: What it recognizes is unknown.

The PCR contained 60 Vbeta and 13 Jbeta primers. Produced via immunoSEQ multiplex PCR; TCRdb's table is partial and in-frame only. This table has around 58,000 clones, 55% to 85% appearing once. Specimen: PBMCs. This chain links TRBV7-8 with TRBJ1-2; tentative D call: TRBD1 (6 bases). This TCR derives from a middle-aged man in good health and CMV-seropositive. CDR3 sequence reads: CASSLAGARGYTF. The CDR3, as DNA: TGTGCCAGCAGCTTAGCGGGGGCTCGGGGCTACACCTTC.